The 32 T cell receptor beta chains listed next were all sequenced from one sample in a study of Tregs in tolerant kidney transplant recipients. Assay used: immunoSEQ multiplex PCR; TCRdb lists only in-frame clones, some missing. The sample carries about 15,000 clones, over 75% recorded once. The material sequenced was Tregs from blood, taken before the transplant. Receptors were obtained from a human donor who received a combined kidney and bone marrow transplant.

The rearrangement joins TRBV6-1 to TRBJ1-2, with 10 bases lining up with TRBD1. J was trimmed by 5 bases and V by 6 bases; bases with no gene match: 6. CDR3 length equals 14 residues. Germline V gene data show CDR1 as MNHNS and CDR2 as SASEGT. The CDR3 here is CASSGDRGPYGYTF. CDR3 DNA sequence: TGTGCCAGCAGCGGGGACAGGGGTCCTTATGGCTACACCTTC.

The gene calls are TRBV6-1 and TRBJ1-2; 10 positions match TRBD1. Germline V lookup: CDR1 MNHNS, CDR2 SASEGT. V shed 5 bases, J shed 7 bases, and the junction held 7 bases outside the gene matches. CDR3 length equals 14 residues. CDR3 DNA sequence: TGTGCCAGCAGTTCCGGGACAGGGGTTTCTGGCTACACCTTC. Translating gives CASSSGTGVSGYTF.

This clone was seen a handful of times. The rearrangement uses TRBV19 and TRBJ1-1, with a weak D call TRBD1 (5 bases). Germline V gene lookup returns CDR1 LNHDA and CDR2 SQIVND (reference sequence). The V end lost 8 bases, the J end lost 4 bases, and 17 bases lay between the germline ends. The CDR3 covers 14 residues. The CDR3 protein is CASGHQGFSTEAFF. The CDR3 DNA is TGTGCCAGTGGGCACCAGGGTTTTAGCACTGAAGCTTTCTTT.

This clone was seen a handful of times. This sequence joins TRBV10-3 and TRBJ2-7, with TRBD2 matching over 12 bases. The CDR3 length is 16 residues. Germline trimming cut 10 bases from V and 0 bases from J; bases unmatched to any gene: 10. Germline CDR1 ENHRY, CDR2 SYGVKD. The CDR3 protein is CASQTLTSGGSYEQYF. CDR3 coding DNA: TGTGCCAGCCAGACCCTGACTAGCGGGGGCTCCTACGAGCAGTACTTC.

V and J are TRBV28 and TRBJ1-4; no definite D call. The V end lost 10 bases, the J end lost 7 bases, and 25 bases lay between the germline ends. The CDR3 runs 16 residues. Germline CDR1 is MDHEN and CDR2 is SYDVKM. The CDR3 nucleotides are TGTGCCACCTTAAGAAGGAGCGAGCAGTATAGTGAAAAACTGTTTTTT. Its translation: CATLRRSEQYSEKLFF.

The chain joins TRBV7-2 to TRBJ2-5; perhaps TRBD1 as D (6 bases). V was trimmed by 4 bases and J by 4 bases, leaving 13 bases between them. CDR1 and CDR2 from the germline V gene are SGHTA and FQGNSA. This CDR3 spans 14 amino acids. CDR3 sequence reads: CASSSPEGGETQYF. CDR3 sequence (DNA): TGTGCCAGCAGCTCACCCGAAGGGGGAGAGACCCAGTACTTC.

The CDR3 reads CASSQSVTPGGLETQYF. The CDR3 DNA is TGCGCCAGCAGCCAAAGCGTTACGCCAGGGGGCTTGGAGACCCAGTACTTC. V usage is TRBV4-1 and J usage is TRBJ2-5; 8 bases line up with TRBD1. The CDR3 contains 17 residues. The V gene end was trimmed by 2 bases and the J gene end by 5 bases; junction bases not matched to a gene: 13. The V gene's germline CDR1 is MGHRA and CDR2 YSYEKL.

The V and J genes are TRBV18 and TRBJ1-3; no definite D call. CDR1 and CDR2 from the germline V gene are KGHSH and LQKENI. CDR3 length: 14 residues. Deletions cut 3 bases from V and 1 base from J, with 7 bases between. CDR3 residues: CASSPGGSGNTIYF. The CDR3 nucleotides read TGTGCCAGCTCACCCGGAGGGTCTGGAAACACCATATATTTT.

The chain uses TRBV28 and TRBJ1-3, with TRBD1 matching 8 bases. The CDR3 consists of 17 residues. Trimming at V came to 3 bases and at J to 0 bases, leaving 7 bases not matched to a gene. The V gene's germline CDR1 is MDHEN and CDR2 SYDVKM. Here the CDR3 DNA reads TGTGCCAGCAGTTTCCCGACAGGGGCACTCTCTGGAAACACCATATATTTT. It translates to CASSFPTGALSGNTIYF.

This clone has just a few counts. The chain uses TRBV10-2 and TRBJ1-2; D unresolved. V was clipped by 6 bases and J by 6 bases, with 17 bases between them. Germline values: CDR1 WSHSY, CDR2 SAAADI. The CDR3 sequence is 14 residues long. The chain's CDR3 is CASSPTVGGHGYTF. The DNA for the CDR3 is TGCGCCAGCAGCCCGACGGTGGGAGGACATGGCTACACCTTC.

This sequence joins TRBV4-2 and TRBJ1-1; 8 nucleotides line up with TRBD1. The germline V gene encodes CDR1 LGHNA and CDR2 YNFKEQ. This CDR3 is built from 16 residues. The J segment lost 4 bases and the V segment lost 3 bases, leaving 10 bases of the junction unmatched. CDR3 amino acids: CASSQGLQGVGTEAFF. In DNA, the CDR3 is TGTGCCAGCAGCCAGGGACTACAGGGGGTCGGCACTGAAGCTTTCTTT.

The chain has TRBV2 and TRBJ1-1; D unresolved. The CDR3 has 12 residues. In germline, CDR1 is SNHLY, CDR2 FYNNEI. Trimming removed 3 bases at V and 11 bases at J, with 13 bases between. The CDR3 nucleotides are TGTGCCAGCAGTGAGATCTGGAGCTACGCTTTCTTT. Its translation: CASSEIWSYAFF.

This chain connects TRBV28 to TRBJ1-1; no clear D. The length of the CDR3 is 13 residues. Germline CDR1 and CDR2: MDHEN and SYDVKM. V shed 5 bases and J shed 7 bases, with 14 bases lying between them. The CDR3: CASSPPRDHEAFF. In nucleotides, the CDR3 is TGTGCCAGCAGTCCCCCCCGGGATCATGAAGCTTTCTTT.

V gene TRBV28 combines with J gene TRBJ2-7; tentatively, D is TRBD2 (6 bases). Looked up from germline, CDR1 is MDHEN and CDR2 is SYDVKM. The length of the CDR3 is 15 residues. V shed 3 bases and J shed 5 bases, with 17 bases lying between them. The DNA of the CDR3 is TGTGCCAGCAGTTTCGGCCGGGGGAAATTCCACGAGCAGTACTTC. Residues: CASSFGRGKFHEQYF.

A single count supports this clone. The rearrangement joins TRBV7-8 to TRBJ1-2, with D maybe TRBD1 (6 bases). CDR3 size: 13 residues. Germline-derived CDR1 and CDR2 are SGHVS and FQNEAQ. V lost 1 base, J lost 4 bases, and 7 bases lay in between. For the CDR3, the DNA is TGTGCCAGCAGCTTAGGGGACATCTATGGCTACACCTTC. This sequence encodes CASSLGDIYGYTF.

V is TRBV19 and J is TRBJ2-2; 10 bases are a match to TRBD2. V lost 0 bases, J lost 5 bases, and 15 bases stayed unmatched. CDR1 and CDR2 (germline): LNHDA, SQIVND (reference sequence). The CDR3 spans 20 residues. The CDR3 protein is CASSIDRASGSLKLTGELFF. CDR3 nucleotides: TGTGCCAGTAGTATAGATCGGGCTAGCGGGAGTCTCAAGTTGACCGGGGAGCTGTTTTTT. The full variable domain, rest sourced from reference TRBV19 and TRBJ2-2, is DGGITQSPKYLFRKEGQNVTLSCEQNLNHDAMYWYRQDPGQGLRLIYYSQIVNDFQKGDIAEGYSVSREKKESFPLTVTSAQKNPTAFYLCASSIDRASGSLKLTGELFFGEGSRLTVL.

J is TRBJ1-6 and V is TRBV19, with D perhaps TRBD1 (5 bases). V dropped 7 bases and J dropped 6 bases, with 16 bases sitting between them. Per the germline V gene, CDR1 is LNHDA and CDR2 is SQIVND (reference sequence). The CDR3 extends over 15 amino acids. In nucleotides, the CDR3 is TGTGCCAGTACTCGTCGACAGACCATTAATTCACCCCTCCACTTT. Its translation: CASTRRQTINSPLHF.

The gene calls are TRBV5-8 and TRBJ2-1; 13 bases align to TRBD2. Germline V gene data show CDR1 as SGHTS and CDR2 as YDEGEE. Trimming cost V 1 base and J 8 bases; bases outside gene matches: 3. CDR3 length: 15 amino acids. CDR3 amino acids: CASSLRLAGGDEQFF. CDR3 sequence (DNA): TGTGCCAGCAGCTTGAGACTAGCGGGAGGTGATGAGCAGTTCTTC.

The rearrangement joins TRBV7-9 to TRBJ2-7; 7 bases match TRBD1. CDR1 and CDR2 (germline): SEHNR, FQNEAQ (reference sequence). The CDR3 has 14 residues. The V segment lost 5 bases and the J segment 5 bases; nucleotides outside the gene matches: 9. The CDR3 bases are TGTGCCAGCAGCACACAGGGGTTGAGGAACGAGCAGTACTTC. Residues: CASSTQGLRNEQYF. Full variable domain (rest looked up from reference TRBV7-9 and TRBJ2-7): DTGVSQNPRHKITKRGQNVTFRCDPISEHNRLYWYRQTLGQGPEFLTYFQNEAQLEKSRLLSDRFSAERPKGSFSTLEIQRTEQGDSAMYLCASSTQGLRNEQYFGPGTRLTVT.

This clone was seen a handful of times. This sequence joins TRBV11-2 and TRBJ2-1; D is possibly TRBD1 (6 bases). There are 14 residues in the CDR3. The V gene's germline CDR1 is SGHAT and CDR2 FQNNGV. Trimming removed 5 bases from V and 6 bases from J, with 14 bases in between. The CDR3 DNA reads TGTGCCAGCAGCCTTCGCGGACAGTCCAATGAGCAGTTCTTC. Protein: CASSLRGQSNEQFF.

The table lists this clone with a count of one. This chain joins TRBV7-2 and TRBJ2-5, with D perhaps TRBD1 (6 bases). CDR3 length: 14 amino acids. Trimming removed 3 bases at V and 4 bases at J, with 12 bases between. Germline V lookup: CDR1 SGHTA, CDR2 FQGNSA. The CDR3 bases are TGTGCCAGCAGCTTCGGCGGCAGGGGAGAGACCCAGTACTTC. The encoded protein is CASSFGGRGETQYF.

V usage is TRBV14 and J usage is TRBJ1-6; D not resolved. CDR1 is SGHDN and CDR2 is FVKESK in the germline V gene. Trimming removed 0 bases at V and 9 bases at J, with 15 bases between. The CDR3 is made up of 16 amino acids. The chain's CDR3 is CASSQDRVHNSSPLHF. CDR3 DNA sequence: TGTGCCAGCAGCCAAGATCGGGTCCACAATAGTTCACCCCTCCACTTT.

This clone was detected only once. The V and J genes are TRBV5-1 and TRBJ2-5; D remains unclear. CDR3 size: 14 residues. Trimming cost V 0 bases and J 5 bases, with 11 bases left between them. In germline, CDR1 is SGHRS, CDR2 YFSETQ. The CDR3 here is CASSLVAGTETQYF. In nucleotides, the CDR3 is TGCGCCAGCAGCTTGGTCGCAGGAACGGAGACCCAGTACTTC.

The V gene is TRBV7-2, the J gene TRBJ1-1, with D unclear. Per the germline V gene, CDR1 is SGHTA and CDR2 is FQGNSA. Trimming took off 1 base at V and 10 bases at J, with 7 bases between the two ends. The CDR3 is 11 residues long. The CDR3 is CASSLGRGAFF. CDR3 nucleotides: TGTGCCAGCAGCTTAGGGCGAGGAGCTTTCTTT.

The sample holds one count of this clone. The V call is TRBV28, the J call TRBJ2-3, with D maybe TRBD2 (5 bases). Trimming pared 7 bases from V and 3 bases from J, leaving 17 bases between. Germline CDR1 and CDR2: MDHEN and SYDVKM. This CDR3 is 15 amino acids long. CDR3 loop: CASTPFGSSTDTQYF. CDR3 DNA sequence: TGTGCCAGCACCCCTTTTGGGAGTTCAACAGATACGCAGTATTTT. The whole variable domain, remainder taken from reference TRBV28 and TRBJ2-3, is DVKVTQSSRYLVKRTGEKVFLECVQDMDHENMFWYRQDPGLGLRLIYFSYDVKMKEKGDIPEGYSVSREKKERFSLILESASTNQTSMYLCASTPFGSSTDTQYFGPGTRLTVL.

This clone occurred once. This sequence joins TRBV5-6 and TRBJ1-1; D unresolved. The CDR3 runs to 14 residues. The V end lost 4 bases, the J end lost 6 bases, and 16 bases lay between the germline ends. The germline gives CDR1 SGHDT, CDR2 YYEEEE. CDR3 sequence reads: CASSPIDWLPEAFF. The DNA of the CDR3 is TGTGCCAGCAGCCCAATAGACTGGCTTCCTGAAGCTTTCTTT. The variable domain in full, with the rest retrieved from reference TRBV5-6 and TRBJ1-1, is DAGVTQSPTHLIKTRGQQVTLRCSPKSGHDTVSWYQQALGQGPQFIFQYYEEEERQRGNFPDRFSGHQFPNYSSELNVNALLLGDSALYLCASSPIDWLPEAFFGQGTRLTVV.

The V gene is TRBV5-6, the J gene TRBJ1-1; 9 bases agree with TRBD1. This CDR3 is built from 17 residues. After removal of 4 bases from V and 1 base from J, the junction contained 11 bases not matched to a gene. CDR1 and CDR2 (germline): SGHDT, YYEEEE. The CDR3 DNA follows: TGTGCCAGCAGCACAGGACAGGGGACGCGTAGGAACACTGAAGCTTTCTTT. Translation gives CASSTGQGTRRNTEAFF.

J is TRBJ2-1 and V is TRBV7-9; 10 bases align to TRBD2. The CDR3 is made up of 14 amino acids. After removal of 6 bases from V and 3 bases from J, the junction contained 2 bases not matched to a gene. The germline CDR1 and CDR2 sequences are SEHNR and FQNEAQ (reference sequence). CDR3: CASRLAGDYNEQFF. DNA of the CDR3: TGTGCCAGCAGGCTAGCGGGGGACTACAATGAGCAGTTCTTC.

The chain is built from TRBV10-3 and TRBJ1-1; 9 positions agree with TRBD1. Germline V gene lookup returns CDR1 ENHRY and CDR2 SYGVKD. V shed 2 bases, J shed 11 bases, and the junction held 3 bases outside the gene matches. The CDR3 length is 12 residues. CDR3 bases: TGTGCCATCAGTGAGGGACAGGGGTGGGCTTTCTTT. Its protein product is CAISEGQGWAFF.

This sequence joins TRBV2 and TRBJ1-2; TRBD1 aligns across 10 bases. Looked up from germline, CDR1 is SNHLY and CDR2 is FYNNEI. The V gene end was trimmed by 6 bases and the J gene end by 7 bases; junction bases not matched to a gene: 17. The CDR3 loop spans 17 amino acids. CDR3 DNA: TGTGCCAGCAGCCTGGTACGAGACAGGGGGCTTAAGGGTGGCTACACCTTC. It yields the protein CASSLVRDRGLKGGYTF.

The chain employs TRBV18 and TRBJ2-3; TRBD2 matches 11 bases. There are 16 residues in the CDR3. In germline, CDR1 is KGHSH, CDR2 LQKENI. Trimming took 3 bases from V and 2 from J; bases not matched to a gene: 4. The CDR3 DNA sequence: TGTGCCAGCTCACCGGGACTAGCGGCTCCCACAGATACGCAGTATTTT. Amino acid sequence: CASSPGLAAPTDTQYF.

The chain carries TRBV19 and TRBJ2-2, with a possible D match to TRBD1 (6 bases). The CDR3 covers 14 residues. The ends were cut back, 3 bases at V and 6 bases at J, with 11 bases in the middle. Germline-derived CDR1 and CDR2 are LNHDA and SQIVND (reference sequence). The CDR3 reads CASSMSGVAGELFF. CDR3 coding DNA: TGTGCCAGTAGTATGTCAGGGGTGGCCGGGGAGCTGTTTTTT. The full variable domain, rest sourced from reference TRBV19 and TRBJ2-2, is DGGITQSPKYLFRKEGQNVTLSCEQNLNHDAMYWYRQDPGQGLRLIYYSQIVNDFQKGDIAEGYSVSREKKESFPLTVTSAQKNPTAFYLCASSMSGVAGELFFGEGSRLTVL.